Listed below are T cell receptor beta chains from one sample, sequenced in a study of blood T cell repertoires in COVID-19. Assay used: immunoSEQ multiplex PCR; TCRdb lists only in-frame clones, some missing. The data show under 300,000 clones, approximately 86% seen once. The material sequenced was peripheral blood. Receptor source: a woman older than 75 with active or convalescent COVID-19. The CDR3 runs from the conserved cysteine through the conserved F or W. Each record gives: CDR3 length, clone size, V gene, J gene, D gene, CDR3 protein, CDR3 DNA. D genes are given only for firm matches. Rows may omit the clone size; those that give it use once, few, many or a size class.

>14|.|TRBV2|TRBJ2-1|TRBD1
CASSVQGAGNEQFF
TGTGCCAGCAGTGTCCAGGGGGCGGGAAATGAGCAGTTCTTC
>17|.|TRBV5-1|TRBJ2-5|.
CASSLPFPGGLQETQYF
TGCGCCAGCAGCTTGCCCTTCCCGGGGGGCCTTCAAGAGACCCAGTACTTC
>14|.|TRBV7-8|TRBJ1-4|.
CASSAGLYNEKLFF
TGTGCCAGCAGCGCGGGCCTATATAATGAAAAACTGTTTTTT
>14|.|TRBV6-5|TRBJ1-4|TRBD1
CASRSGTGNEKLFF
TGTGCCAGCAGATCCGGGACAGGGAATGAAAAACTGTTTTTT
>19|.|TRBV5-6|TRBJ2-7|.
CASSSRGTVRIGLSYEQYF
TGTGCCAGCAGCTCGCGCGGGACAGTTCGAATAGGCCTTTCCTACGAGCAGTACTTC
>16|.|TRBV28|TRBJ1-2|TRBD1
CASSSPPGQGAYGYTF
TGTGCCAGCAGTTCCCCTCCTGGACAGGGAGCTTATGGCTACACCTTC
>20|.|TRBV19|TRBJ2-1|TRBD2
CASSISGLVGDRSSYNEQFF
TGTGCCAGTAGTATATCAGGACTAGTAGGGGATCGCAGCTCCTACAATGAGCAGTTCTTC
>13|.|TRBV3-1/TRBV3-2|TRBJ1-4|.
CASSQRDNEKLFF
TGTGCCAGCAGCCAGCGGGATAATGAAAAACTGTTTTTT
>14|.|TRBV5-1|TRBJ2-7|TRBD2
CASSLASGGNEQYF
TGCGCCAGCAGCTTGGCTAGCGGGGGGAACGAGCAGTACTTC
>15|.|TRBV5-1|TRBJ2-7|TRBD1
CASSLVWTGRGEQYF
TGCGCCAGCAGCTTGGTCTGGACAGGGCGCGGCGAGCAGTACTTC
>14|.|TRBV5-1|TRBJ2-7|.
CASSLAGSPYEQYF
TGCGCCAGCAGCTTGGCGGGTTCTCCCTACGAGCAGTACTTC
>18|.|TRBV5-1|TRBJ2-4|TRBD1
CASSLDKSGGLAKNIQYF
TGCGCCAGCAGCTTGGATAAATCAGGGGGTTTAGCCAAAAACATTCAGTACTTC
>14|.|TRBV5-5|TRBJ2-2|.
CASSFSQDTGELFF
TGTGCCAGCAGCTTCTCACAGGACACCGGGGAGCTGTTTTTT
>14|.|TRBV2|TRBJ1-3|.
CASSDRLAGNTIYF
TGTGCCAGCAGTGACAGGCTGGCTGGAAACACCATATATTTT
>13|.|TRBV19|TRBJ1-2|.
CASRRQADYGYTF
TGTGCCAGTAGGCGACAGGCTGACTATGGCTACACCTTC
>14|.|TRBV6-5|TRBJ2-7|TRBD2
CASSTSGISYEQYF
TGTGCCAGCAGCACTAGCGGGATTAGCTACGAGCAGTACTTC
>14|.|TRBV16|TRBJ1-5|.
CASSQDSSFQPQHF
TGTGCCAGCAGCCAAGACAGTTCATTCCAGCCCCAGCATTTT
>12|.|TRBV19|TRBJ1-5|.
CASGTQYQPQHF
TGTGCCAGTGGGACACAATATCAGCCCCAGCATTTT
>16|.|TRBV19|TRBJ1-1|.
CASSPTGPWKNTEAFF
TGTGCCAGTAGTCCTACAGGGCCCTGGAAGAACACTGAAGCTTTCTTT
>15|once|TRBV5-8|TRBJ2-2|.
CASSLPGQNTGELFF
TGTGCCAGCAGCCTTCCGGGACAGAACACCGGGGAGCTGTTTTTT
>15|.|TRBV6-5|TRBJ2-7|TRBD2
CAAQGLREGSYEQYF
TGTGCCGCCCAAGGGTTACGGGAGGGCTCCTACGAGCAGTACTTC
>14|few|TRBV6-5|TRBJ1-5|.
CASRKDSTNQPQHF
TGTGCCAGCAGGAAGGACAGCACCAATCAGCCCCAGCATTTT
>13|.|TRBV5-1|TRBJ1-2|.
CASSLAGRDGYTF
TGCGCCAGCAGCTTGGCGGGGAGGGATGGCTACACCTTC
>16|.|TRBV28|TRBJ2-2|TRBD1
CASSKTGTANTGELFF
TGTGCCAGCAGTAAAACCGGGACAGCAAACACCGGGGAGCTGTTTTTT
>15|.|TRBV24-1|TRBJ2-1|.
CATHGSNRASNEQFF
TGTGCCACCCACGGATCTAACAGGGCGAGCAATGAGCAGTTCTTC
>14|.|TRBV5-1|TRBJ2-1|TRBD2
CASSSGAGGDEQFF
TGCGCCAGCAGCTCTGGAGCGGGGGGGGATGAGCAGTTCTTC
>15|once|TRBV21-1|TRBJ1-5|.
CASSKRTGGNQPQHF
TGTGCCAGCAGCAAACGGACAGGGGGGAATCAGCCCCAGCATTTT
>17|few|TRBV3-1/TRBV3-2|TRBJ2-1|TRBD2
CASSQPRGLAGGNEQFF
TGTGCCAGCAGCCAACCTAGGGGACTAGCGGGGGGAAATGAGCAGTTCTTC
>14|.|TRBV5-5|TRBJ1-6|.
CASSLLQGNSPLHF
TGTGCCAGCAGCTTGCTGCAGGGAAATTCACCCCTCCACTTT
>15|.|TRBV10-2|TRBJ2-3|.
CASRGFQHNTDTQYF
TGCGCCAGCAGGGGCTTTCAACACAACACAGATACGCAGTATTTT
>17|.|TRBV2|TRBJ2-6|TRBD2
CASSGLAGGSGANVLTF
TGTGCCAGCAGTGGACTAGCGGGGGGCTCTGGGGCCAACGTCCTGACTTTC
>16|.|TRBV7-2|TRBJ2-7|.
CASSLAIRTATYEQYF
TGTGCCAGCAGCTTAGCGATCCGGACTGCCACCTACGAGCAGTACTTC
>13|.|TRBV5-1|TRBJ2-3|TRBD2
CASSFLAADTQYF
TGCGCCAGCAGCTTCCTAGCGGCAGATACGCAGTATTTT
>15|.|TRBV6-5|TRBJ1-6|.
CASTRRTVGDSPLHF
TGTGCCAGCACCCGACGGACTGTTGGTGATTCACCCCTCCACTTT
>15|.|TRBV2|TRBJ2-5|.
CATKFGQGGYETQYF
TGTGCCACCAAGTTCGGGCAGGGAGGTTATGAGACCCAGTACTTC
>15|.|TRBV9|TRBJ1-4|TRBD1
CASSVSTGVNEKLFF
TGTGCCAGCAGCGTTTCGACAGGGGTTAATGAAAAACTGTTTTTT
>13|.|TRBV9|TRBJ1-5|TRBD1
CASGPGGGQPQHF
TGTGCCAGCGGCCCCGGAGGGGGCCAGCCCCAGCATTTT
>18|.|TRBV3-1/TRBV3-2|TRBJ2-7|TRBD1
CASSPTHGQGLGSYEQYF
TGTGCCAGCAGCCCGACACATGGACAGGGTCTAGGGTCTTACGAGCAGTACTTC
>16|.|TRBV19|TRBJ2-4|.
CASSSGTQLAKNIQYF
TGTGCCAGTAGTTCCGGGACACAGCTAGCCAAAAACATTCAGTACTTC
>15|.|TRBV27|TRBJ2-1|.
CASSLAVEGHNEQFF
TGTGCCAGCAGTTTAGCGGTCGAGGGTCACAATGAGCAGTTCTTC
>16|.|TRBV18|TRBJ1-3|.
CASSPTTASSGNTIYF
TGTGCCAGCTCACCTACGACAGCCAGCTCTGGAAACACCATATATTTT
>15|.|TRBV7-2|TRBJ2-7|.
CASSLQATSVHEQYF
TGTGCCAGCAGCCTACAGGCTACATCCGTACACGAGCAGTACTTC